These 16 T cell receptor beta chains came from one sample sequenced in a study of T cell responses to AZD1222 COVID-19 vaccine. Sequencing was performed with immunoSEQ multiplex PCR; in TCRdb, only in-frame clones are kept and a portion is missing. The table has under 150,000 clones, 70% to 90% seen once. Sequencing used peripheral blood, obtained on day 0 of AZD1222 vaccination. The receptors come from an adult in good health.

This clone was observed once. The CDR3, as DNA: TGTGCCAGCAGTCTCTTGAGCGGGGGGGGTAGCACAGATACGCAGTATTTT. It is translated as CASSLLSGGGSTDTQYF. This chain links TRBV6-6 with TRBJ2-3, with 10 bases lining up with TRBD2. The CDR3 consists of 17 residues. Unmatched junction bases numbered 8, after V lost 5 bases and J lost 0 bases. The germline V gene encodes CDR1 MNHNY and CDR2 SVGAGI (reference sequence).

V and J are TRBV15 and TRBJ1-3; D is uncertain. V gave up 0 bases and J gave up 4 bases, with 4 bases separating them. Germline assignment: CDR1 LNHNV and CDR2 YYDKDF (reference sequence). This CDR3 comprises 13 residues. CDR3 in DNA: TGTGCCACCAGCAGAGAAAAAGGAAACACCATATATTTT. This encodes CATSREKGNTIYF.

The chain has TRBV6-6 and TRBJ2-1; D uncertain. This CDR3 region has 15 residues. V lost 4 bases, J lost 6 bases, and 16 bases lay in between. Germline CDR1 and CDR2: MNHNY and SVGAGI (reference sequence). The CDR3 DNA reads TGTGCCAGCAGTTTCGACTCTTCCGGTGCCAATGAGCAGTTCTTC. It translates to CASSFDSSGANEQFF.

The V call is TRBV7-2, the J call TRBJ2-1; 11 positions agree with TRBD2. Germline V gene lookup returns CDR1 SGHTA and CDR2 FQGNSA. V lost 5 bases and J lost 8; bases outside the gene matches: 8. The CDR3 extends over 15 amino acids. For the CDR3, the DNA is TGTGCCAGCAGCCCTGGACTAGCGGGTTGGGATGAGCAGTTCTTC. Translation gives CASSPGLAGWDEQFF.

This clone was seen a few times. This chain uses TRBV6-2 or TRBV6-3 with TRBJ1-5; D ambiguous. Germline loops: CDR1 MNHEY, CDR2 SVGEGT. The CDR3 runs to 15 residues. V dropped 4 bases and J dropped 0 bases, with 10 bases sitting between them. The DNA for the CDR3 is TGTGCCAGCAGTTCCGGATCCTATAGCAATCAGCCCCAGCATTTT. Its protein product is CASSSGSYSNQPQHF.

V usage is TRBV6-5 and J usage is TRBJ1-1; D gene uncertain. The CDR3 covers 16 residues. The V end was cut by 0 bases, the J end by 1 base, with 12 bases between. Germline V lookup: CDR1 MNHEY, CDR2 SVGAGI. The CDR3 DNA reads TGTGCCAGCAGTTACTCCCTCTTGAGCCAGAACACTGAAGCTTTCTTT. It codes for CASSYSLLSQNTEAFF.

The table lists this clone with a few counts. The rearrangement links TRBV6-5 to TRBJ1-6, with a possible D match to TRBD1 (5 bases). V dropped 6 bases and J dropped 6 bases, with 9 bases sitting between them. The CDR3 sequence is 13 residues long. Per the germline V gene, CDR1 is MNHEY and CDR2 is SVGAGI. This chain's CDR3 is CASRRGTNSPLHF. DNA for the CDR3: TGTGCCAGCAGGCGGGGGACTAATTCACCCCTCCACTTT.

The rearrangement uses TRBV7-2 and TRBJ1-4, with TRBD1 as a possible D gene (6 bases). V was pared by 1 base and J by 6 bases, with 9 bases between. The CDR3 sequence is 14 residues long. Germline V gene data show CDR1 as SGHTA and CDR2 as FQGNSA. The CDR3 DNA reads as TGTGCCAGCAGCTTAGGAGGACAGTATGAAAAACTGTTTTTT. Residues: CASSLGGQYEKLFF.

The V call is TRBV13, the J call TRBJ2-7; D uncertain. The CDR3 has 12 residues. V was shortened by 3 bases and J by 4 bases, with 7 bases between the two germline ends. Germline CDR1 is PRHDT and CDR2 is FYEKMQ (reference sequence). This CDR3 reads CASSFTAYEQYF. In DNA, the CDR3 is TGTGCCAGCAGCTTTACAGCGTACGAGCAGTACTTC. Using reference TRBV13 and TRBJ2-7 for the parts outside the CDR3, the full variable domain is AAGVIQSPRHLIKEKRETATLKCYPIPRHDTVYWYQQGPGQDPQFLISFYEKMQSDKGSIPDRFSAQQFSDYHSELNMSSLELGDSALYFCASSFTAYEQYFGPGTRLTVT.

CDR3 coding DNA: TGTGCCAGCAGCCCCCGGGACAGGGGGCGCCAAGTCTATGGCTACACCTTC. Translation gives CASSPRDRGRQVYGYTF. This chain connects TRBV3-1 (or the pseudogene TRBV3-2) to TRBJ1-2; TRBD1 aligns across 12 bases. The germline CDR1 and CDR2 sequences are LGHDT and YNNKEL (reference sequence). The CDR3 contains 17 residues. V shed 4 bases and J 4 bases; nucleotides not matched to a gene: 10.

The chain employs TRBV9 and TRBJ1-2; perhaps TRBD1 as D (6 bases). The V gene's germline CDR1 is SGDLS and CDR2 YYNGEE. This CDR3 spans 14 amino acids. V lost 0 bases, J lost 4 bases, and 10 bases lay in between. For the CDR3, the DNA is TGTGCCAGCAGCGTAGATGGACAGCCCTATGGCTACACCTTC. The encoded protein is CASSVDGQPYGYTF.

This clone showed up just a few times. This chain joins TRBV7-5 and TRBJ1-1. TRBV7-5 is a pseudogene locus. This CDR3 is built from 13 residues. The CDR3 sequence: CVRSLVGVDEAFF. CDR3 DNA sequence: TGTGTCAGAAGCTTAGTCGGGGTGGACGAAGCTTTCTTT.

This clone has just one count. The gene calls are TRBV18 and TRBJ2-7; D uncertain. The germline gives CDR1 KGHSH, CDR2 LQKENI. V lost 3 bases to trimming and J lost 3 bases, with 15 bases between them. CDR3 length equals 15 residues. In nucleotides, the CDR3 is TGTGCCAGCTCACCCTCGTTACGCTGGAACTACGAGCAGTACTTC. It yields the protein CASSPSLRWNYEQYF. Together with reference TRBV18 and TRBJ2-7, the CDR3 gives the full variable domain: NAGVMQNPRHLVRRRGQEARLRCSPMKGHSHVYWYRQLPEEGLKFMVYLQKENIIDESGMPKERFSAEFPKEGPSILRIQQVVRGDSAAYFCASSPSLRWNYEQYFGPGTRLTVT.

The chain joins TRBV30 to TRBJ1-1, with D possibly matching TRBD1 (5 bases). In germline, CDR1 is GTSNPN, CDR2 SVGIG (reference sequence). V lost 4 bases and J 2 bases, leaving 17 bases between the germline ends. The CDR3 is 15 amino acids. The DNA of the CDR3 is TGTGCCTGGATAAGAGAGCAGGGTCGAAACACTGAAGCTTTCTTT. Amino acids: CAWIREQGRNTEAFF.

The CDR3 DNA reads as TGTGCCAGCAGCGCGACCGTGGGACAGGTAAATGAGCAGTTCTTC. This encodes CASSATVGQVNEQFF. J is TRBJ2-1 and V is TRBV5-8; TRBD1 aligns across 8 bases. V gave up 4 bases and J gave up 7 bases; unmatched junction bases: 10. The CDR3 extends over 15 amino acids. CDR1 is SGHTS and CDR2 is YDEGEE in the germline V gene. The full variable domain, rest sourced from reference TRBV5-8 and TRBJ2-1, is EAGVTQSPTHLIKTRGQQATLRCSPISGHTSVYWYQQALGLGLQFLLWYDEGEERNRGNFPPRFSGRQFPNYSSELNVNALELEDSALYLCASSATVGQVNEQFFGPGTRLTVL.

CDR3 sequence (DNA): TGTGCCAGCAGTGAATTGGCAGGGGACACTGAAGCTTTCTTT. Translation: CASSELAGDTEAFF. The rearrangement joins TRBV25-1 to TRBJ1-1, with D possibly being TRBD1 (6 bases). Trimming stripped 1 base from V and 3 bases from J, with 9 bases between. The germline gives CDR1 MGHDK, CDR2 SYGVNS. This CDR3 contains 14 residues. Full variable domain (outside the CDR3, taken from reference TRBV25-1 and TRBJ1-1): EADIYQTPRYLVIGTGKKITLECSQTMGHDKMYWYQQDPGMELHLIHYSYGVNSTEKGDLSSESTVSRIRTEHFPLTLESARPSHTSQYLCASSELAGDTEAFFGQGTRLTVV.